The next 20 T cell receptor beta chains were all read from a single sample in a study of blood T cell repertoires in COVID-19. The repertoire was sequenced with immunoSEQ multiplex PCR; TCRdb's copy has only in-frame clones and lacks some. The sample lists about 140,000 clones; about four fifths were seen once. The specimen sequenced was peripheral blood. The source of these receptors is a human donor in a cohort sampled during active COVID-19.

V usage is TRBV7-8 and J usage is TRBJ1-1, with TRBD1 identical over 7 bases. Looked up from germline, CDR1 is SGHVS and CDR2 is FQNEAQ. The trim removed 5 bases at V and 1 base at J, leaving 10 bases unmatched. This CDR3 is built from 16 residues. The CDR3 spells CASSQLPGQTNTEAFF. In DNA, the CDR3 is TGTGCCAGCAGCCAGCTCCCGGGACAGACGAACACTGAAGCTTTCTTT.

The chain is built from TRBV6-5 and TRBJ1-2, with D possibly matching TRBD1 (6 bases). Germline V CDR1 and CDR2: MNHEY, SVGAGI. Trimming removed 6 bases at V and 6 bases at J, with 14 bases between. CDR3 length: 13 amino acids. The CDR3 nucleotides read TGTGCCAGCAGCCCCTACAGGGCCCATGGCTACACCTTC. It is translated as CASSPYRAHGYTF.

The chain uses TRBV7-9 and TRBJ2-1, with 11 positions matching TRBD2. CDR3 length equals 15 residues. Germline V gene lookup returns CDR1 SEHNR and CDR2 FQNEAQ (reference sequence). With 0 bases clipped from V and 7 bases from J, the junction kept 2 bases outside the gene matches. CDR3: CASSLASGGANEQFF. The CDR3 DNA reads as TGTGCCAGCAGCTTAGCTAGCGGGGGGGCAAATGAGCAGTTCTTC.

The chain links TRBV27 to TRBJ2-5; 7 nucleotides agree with TRBD2. Unmatched junction bases numbered 14, after V lost 2 bases and J lost 2 bases. This CDR3 has 18 residues. In germline, CDR1 is MNHEY, CDR2 SMNVEV (reference sequence). CDR3 residues: CASSLRGGGPSWQETQYF. Here the CDR3 DNA reads TGTGCCAGCAGTTTAAGGGGCGGGGGACCATCCTGGCAAGAGACCCAGTACTTC.

The chain links TRBV10-3 to TRBJ1-5; 9 bases line up with TRBD1. Germline V lookup: CDR1 ENHRY, CDR2 SYGVKD. The J segment lost 4 bases and the V segment lost 6 bases, leaving 4 bases of the junction unmatched. This CDR3 region has 14 residues. CDR3 bases: TGTGCCATCAGGGGAGGACAGGGGAATCAGCCCCAGCATTTT. As protein: CAIRGGQGNQPQHF.

V gene TRBV20-1 combines with J gene TRBJ2-5; 10 positions match TRBD2. Trimming cost V 3 bases and J 4 bases; bases outside gene matches: 11. CDR1 and CDR2 (germline): DFQATT, SNEGSKA (reference sequence). The CDR3 runs to 16 residues. CDR3: CSASRSSGGAGETQYF. Here the CDR3 DNA reads TGCAGTGCTAGTCGGTCCAGCGGGGGGGCCGGAGAGACCCAGTACTTC.

The J gene is TRBJ2-7, the V gene TRBV6-5; 9 nucleotides align to TRBD1. V gave up 7 bases and J gave up 2 bases; unmatched junction bases: 3. CDR3 length: 13 residues. Germline loops: CDR1 MNHEY, CDR2 SVGAGI. The CDR3 DNA reads as TGTGCCAGCAACCGGGACAGGGCCTACGAGCAGTACTTC. Its translation is CASNRDRAYEQYF.

The CDR3 DNA is TGTGCCAGCAGTAGGTCCCCGGGGCGGGGTGACACTGAAGCTTTCTTT. Translated, it gives CASSRSPGRGDTEAFF. The V and J genes are TRBV6-4 and TRBJ1-1; D might be TRBD1 (5 bases). This CDR3 is 16 amino acids long. Germline V CDR1 and CDR2: MRHNA, SNTAGT. V gave up 5 bases and J gave up 3 bases, with 19 bases separating them.

V and J are TRBV6-1 and TRBJ2-7, with 7 bases identical to TRBD1. Germline V CDR1 and CDR2: MNHNS, SASEGT. The junction had 9 bases not matched to a gene; V was cut back by 6 bases and J by 4 bases. The CDR3 runs 14 residues. In nucleotides, the CDR3 is TGTGCCAGCAGAACCCGGGACAGTGGTTACGAGCAGTACTTC. Protein product: CASRTRDSGYEQYF.

This sequence joins TRBV19 and TRBJ2-5; 9 positions match TRBD1. The CDR3 has 16 amino acids. Germline loops: CDR1 LNHDA, CDR2 SQIVND (reference sequence). V lost 5 bases and J lost 5; bases outside the gene matches: 12. The chain's CDR3 is CASSAPGTGTRETQYF. Here the CDR3 DNA reads TGTGCCAGTAGTGCTCCCGGGACAGGGACACGCGAGACCCAGTACTTC.

The gene calls are TRBV14 and TRBJ1-6, with D perhaps TRBD1 (6 bases). Per germline, CDR1 SGHDN and CDR2 FVKESK. The CDR3 runs to 15 residues. The V end lost 4 bases, the J end lost 7 bases, and 14 bases lay between the germline ends. CDR3 residues: CASSRTGKGNSPLHF. DNA of the CDR3: TGTGCCAGCAGCCGAACAGGGAAGGGGAATTCACCCCTCCACTTT.

A few counts support this clone. The rearrangement uses TRBV25-1 and TRBJ1-6, with D perhaps TRBD1 (5 bases). V was cut by 2 bases and J by 10 bases, with 12 bases left in between. CDR3 length: 14 amino acids. Germline V gives CDR1 MGHDK, CDR2 SYGVNS. The CDR3 sequence: CASSEGTLGSPLHF. DNA of the CDR3: TGTGCCAGCAGTGAAGGGACTCTTGGATCACCCCTCCACTTT.

V gene TRBV6-6 combines with J gene TRBJ1-1; 7 bases fit TRBD1. Trimming cost V 6 bases and J 1 base; bases outside gene matches: 8. The germline CDR1 and CDR2 sequences are MNHNY and SVGAGI (reference sequence). The CDR3 sequence is 15 residues long. The CDR3 spells CASSHSDRQNTEAFF. CDR3 in DNA: TGTGCCAGCAGCCACTCGGACAGGCAGAACACTGAAGCTTTCTTT.

The rearrangement joins TRBV18 to TRBJ2-7, with no clear D. V was pared by 2 bases and J by 0 bases, with 11 bases between. There are 15 residues in the CDR3. From germline, CDR1 is KGHSH and CDR2 LQKENI. The chain's CDR3 is CASSPSSPSSYEQYF. The DNA for the CDR3 is TGTGCCAGCTCACCATCGTCGCCCAGCTCCTACGAGCAGTACTTC. Full variable domain (outside the CDR3, taken from reference TRBV18 and TRBJ2-7): NAGVMQNPRHLVRRRGQEARLRCSPMKGHSHVYWYRQLPEEGLKFMVYLQKENIIDESGMPKERFSAEFPKEGPSILRIQQVVRGDSAAYFCASSPSSPSSYEQYFGPGTRLTVT.

The genes are TRBV7-9 and TRBJ2-3; possible D gene TRBD2, 5 bases. The CDR3 is made up of 15 amino acids. Germline values: CDR1 SEHNR, CDR2 FQNEAQ (reference sequence). The V gene lost 2 bases and the J gene lost 4 bases, with 13 bases spanning the gap. The CDR3, as DNA: TGTGCCAGCAGCTTAACTCTGCTAGCCGCAGATACGCAGTATTTT. It encodes CASSLTLLAADTQYF.

The V and J genes are TRBV7-3 and TRBJ2-3; D is perhaps TRBD2 (5 bases). V lost 7 bases to trimming and J lost 2 bases, with 19 bases between them. Germline CDR1 is SGHTA and CDR2 is FQGTGA. This CDR3 has 16 amino acids. The CDR3 bases are TGTGCCAGCAACCCGAGACGGACCGGACTCACAGATACGCAGTATTTT. As protein: CASNPRRTGLTDTQYF.

V usage is TRBV12-3 or TRBV12-4 and J usage is TRBJ2-7; D is uncertain. The CDR3 consists of 11 residues. The ends were cut back, 1 base at V and 9 bases at J, with 7 bases in the middle. CDR3 nucleotides: TGTGCCAGCAGTTTAGGGCTCTCGCAGTACTTC. As protein: CASSLGLSQYF.

There are a few counts of this clone. The chain uses TRBV4-2 and TRBJ1-6, with TRBD1 as a possible D gene (6 bases). The germline V gene has CDR1 LGHNA and CDR2 YNFKEQ. The CDR3 has 17 residues. Trimming shortened V by 1 base and J by 8 bases, and 18 bases separated the two germline ends. CDR3: CASSQGGGYREDSPLHF. In nucleotides, the CDR3 is TGTGCCAGCAGCCAAGGAGGGGGATACAGGGAAGATTCACCCCTCCACTTT.

J is TRBJ2-1 and V is TRBV5-1; 12 bases agree with TRBD2. The CDR3 sequence is 14 residues long. Germline CDR1 is SGHRS and CDR2 is YFSETQ. The junction had 0 bases not matched to a gene; V was cut back by 3 bases and J by 5 bases. The CDR3 DNA is TGCGCCAGCAGCTGGACTAGCGGGAACAATGAGCAGTTCTTC. Translation gives CASSWTSGNNEQFF. Full variable domain (outside the CDR3, taken from reference TRBV5-1 and TRBJ2-1): KAGVTQTPRYLIKTRGQQVTLSCSPISGHRSVSWYQQTPGQGLQFLFEYFSETQRNKGNFPGRFSGRQFSNSRSEMNVSTLELGDSALYLCASSWTSGNNEQFFGPGTRLTVL.

The chain has TRBV2 and TRBJ1-6, with D possibly matching TRBD1 (5 bases). CDR1 is SNHLY and CDR2 is FYNNEI in the germline V gene. The CDR3 has 15 residues. V gave up 3 bases and J gave up 13 bases, with 19 bases separating them. The CDR3 nucleotides read TGTGCCAGCAGTGACCAAACAGGCGCTACGAGTCCCCTCCACTTT. Translated: CASSDQTGATSPLHF.